The present T cell receptor beta chain was sequenced within a study of molecular identifiers for immune sequencing clone quantification. Sorting isolated naive CD8 T cells as CD8+CD4-CCR7+CD45RA+ events. The CDR3 has 15 residues. Trimming at V came to 4 bases and at J to 2 bases, leaving 2 bases not matched to a gene. CDR1 is SGHAT and CDR2 is FQNNGV in the germline V gene. TCRdb reprocessed the PCR reads via MiXCR and lists one record per CDR3 protein. Of about 320,000 distinct CDR3 sequences in the sample, over 20% were seen once. Overall study results and limits: For effector cells, clones above 20 RNA copies held over 98% of molecules; for naive cells, under 1%. Investigators reportedly could detect spiked Jurkat TCR RNA from one cell among some 940,000 naive cells.

In its sample, this clonotype was seen many times. Antigen unknown. Sequencing input: naive CD8+ T cells from blood, with Jurkat cell RNA spiked in. The sample's subset: FACS-sorted CD8+CD4-CCR7+CD45RA+ naive T cells. The sequence derives from a human donor in good health. Some libraries in this study had Jurkat cell RNA spiked in. This chain uses TRBV11-2 with TRBJ2-3; the match to TRBD1 covers 11 bases. In DNA form, the CDR3 reads TGTGCCAGCAGCTGGGGACAGGGGGTCACAGATACGCAGTATTTT. Translation gives CASSWGQGVTDTQYF.